The clone carrying this TCR beta chain showed up just a few times. Its antigen is still unknown. This sample is part of a study of blood T cells in healthy people across ages. Study conclusions and caveats: One million T cells yielded diversity estimates that were considered underestimates.

Each donor supplied about 9.6 milliliters of peripheral blood. A second PCR of 7 to 11 cycles used a sample-barcoded 5' primer and a J-beta primer mix. Every single cDNA molecule received a tag from a template-switch adaptor with 12 random nucleotides. Individual samples furnished no less than 2.5 million CDR3-containing paired-end reads apiece. MiXCR was run by TCRdb on the 5' RACE reads, yielding one entry per CDR3 protein. This table holds hundreds of thousands of distinct CDR3 sequences, 20% to 25% found once. Sequenced material: blood. The clonotype comes from a man aged 70 or older in good health.

CDR3 DNA sequence: TGTGCCAGCAGTACCCATGTGGTAGCCCAAGAGACCCAGTACTTC. Protein sequence: CASSTHVVAQETQYF. This rearrangement joins TRBV28 to TRBJ2-5; D gene unclear. The CDR3 covers 15 residues. Trimming removed 5 bases at V and 1 base at J, with 14 bases between. Germline CDR1 MDHEN, CDR2 SYDVKM.